The rows below give T cell receptor beta chains drawn from one sample of a study of human T cells and chemical hapten exposure. TCRdb recomputed calls from the reads with MiXCR, one row per CDR3 protein. This repertoire shows more than 100,000 distinct CDR3 sequences, around 9% found once; its top ten account for 1.1% to 1.5%. Sequencing input: whole blood. These receptor sequences come from a human donor in good health. Some clones in this sample may be carry-over from other donors' samples. Both conserved end residues are trimmed from each CDR3. Clone size, where shown, is once, few, many, or a class for clones that have expanded.

v_call	clone_size	cdr3_length	j_call	cdr3_aa
TRBV4-3	-	12	TRBJ2-7	ASSPGRGSYEQY
TRBV12-5	-	12	TRBJ1-1	ASGSGGRDTEAF
TRBV7-2	-	14	TRBJ1-5	ASSLVVGSGPRPQH
TRBV12-5	few	10	TRBJ2-7	ASGSGTYEQY
TRBV7-2	few	10	TRBJ2-5	ASSQYQETQY
TRBV6-2/TRBV6-3	-	11	TRBJ2-7	ASSLASGNEQY
TRBV6-2/TRBV6-3	many	10	TRBJ1-2	ASSYAGDGYT
TRBV29-1	few	11	TRBJ2-7	SVAKAISYEQY
TRBV20-1	few	12	TRBJ1-6	SAISSTKDSPLH
TRBV12-5	-	15	TRBJ1-2	ASGSTGQTPPGYGYT
TRBV6-5	few	13	TRBJ2-2	ASRRGDVNTGELF
TRBV13	-	12	TRBJ2-7	ASSLGRNSYEQY
TRBV29-1	many	11	TRBJ1-4	SVAGGAEEKLF
TRBV6-5	few	12	TRBJ1-2	ASRPGQVLEGYT
TRBV7-6	many	14	TRBJ2-5	ASSHRLAGGQETQY
TRBV6-1	-	11	TRBJ1-5	ASSENTAQPQH
TRBV12-5	many	15	TRBJ1-6	ASGLVPPKGYTSPLH
TRBV7-9	few	15	TRBJ2-1	ASSYPGTSGSHNEQF
TRBV6-6	many	14	TRBJ1-5	ASSYPNGQGDQPQH
TRBV5-1	once	11	TRBJ2-7	ASSAGSSYEQY
TRBV6-5	many	13	TRBJ2-3	ASSGLAGGSDTQY
TRBV5-1	many	11	TRBJ1-1	ASSPATGTEAF
TRBV12-3/TRBV12-4	many	11	TRBJ1-6	ASNEVLNSPLH
TRBV3-1	few	13	TRBJ2-2	ASSQGDRRAGELF
TRBV13	-	15	TRBJ2-1	ASSSSGWGVTYNEQF
TRBV6-5	few	13	TRBJ2-3	ASSARQGKTDTQY
TRBV10-3	few	16	TRBJ2-1	AISGTGGGALSDNEQF
TRBV7-9	-	14	TRBJ1-2	ASSFRQGAGAYGYT
TRBV7-9	-	15	TRBJ2-1	ASSPPVASLLGNEQF
TRBV7-9	few	13	TRBJ2-5	ASSSGTGGGETQY
TRBV30	few	14	TRBJ2-1	AWSIGGRGANNEQF
TRBV10-2	many	13	TRBJ2-3	ASSRSGDSTDTQY
TRBV12-3/TRBV12-4	-	16	TRBJ1-3	ASSFGVAGKSSGNTIY
TRBV7-9	few	14	TRBJ1-6	ASSLVPPDADSPLH